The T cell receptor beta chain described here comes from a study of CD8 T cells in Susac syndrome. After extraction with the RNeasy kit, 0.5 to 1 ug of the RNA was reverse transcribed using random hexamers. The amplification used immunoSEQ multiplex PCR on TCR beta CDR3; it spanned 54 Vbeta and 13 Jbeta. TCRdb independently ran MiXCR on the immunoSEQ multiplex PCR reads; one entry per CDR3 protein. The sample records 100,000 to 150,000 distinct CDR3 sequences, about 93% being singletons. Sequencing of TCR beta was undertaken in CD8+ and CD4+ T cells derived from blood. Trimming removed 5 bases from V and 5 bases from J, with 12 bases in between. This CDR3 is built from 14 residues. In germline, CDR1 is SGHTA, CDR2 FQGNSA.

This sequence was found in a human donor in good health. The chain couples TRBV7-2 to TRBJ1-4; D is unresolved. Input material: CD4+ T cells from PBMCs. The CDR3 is CASSPRPANEKLFF. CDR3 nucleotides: TGTGCCAGCAGCCCTCGTCCAGCCAATGAAAAACTGTTTTTT.